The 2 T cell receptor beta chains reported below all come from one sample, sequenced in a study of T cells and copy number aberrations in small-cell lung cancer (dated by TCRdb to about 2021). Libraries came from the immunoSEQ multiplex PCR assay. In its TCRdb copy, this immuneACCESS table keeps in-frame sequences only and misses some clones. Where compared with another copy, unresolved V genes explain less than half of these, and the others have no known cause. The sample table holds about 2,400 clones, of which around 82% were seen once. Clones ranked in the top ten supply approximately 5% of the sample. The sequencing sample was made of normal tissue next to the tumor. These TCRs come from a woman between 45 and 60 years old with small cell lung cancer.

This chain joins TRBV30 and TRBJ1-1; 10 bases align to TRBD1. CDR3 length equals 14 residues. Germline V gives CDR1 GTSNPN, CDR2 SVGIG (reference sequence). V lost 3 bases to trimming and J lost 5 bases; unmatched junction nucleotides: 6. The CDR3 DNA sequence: TGTGCCTGGAGGGGGACAGGGGATTGGACTGAAGCTTTCTTT. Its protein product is CAWRGTGDWTEAFF.

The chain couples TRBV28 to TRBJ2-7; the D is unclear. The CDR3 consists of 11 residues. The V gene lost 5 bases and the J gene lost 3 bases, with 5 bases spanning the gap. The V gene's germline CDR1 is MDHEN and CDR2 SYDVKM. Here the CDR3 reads CASSVLYEQYF. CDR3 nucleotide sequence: TGTGCCAGCAGTGTCCTCTACGAGCAGTACTTC.